This section outlines one T cell receptor beta chain sequence together with its context. This clonotype has more than one count but fewer than ten. Its antigen has not been determined. One base away there is no much larger clone; base qualities are not given. TCR beta CDR3 regions were amplified from RNA transcripts. For the first round of RT-PCR on the TCR CDR3, the HTBI primer set was used together with the Qiagen OneStep RT-PCR kit. The libraries were constructed in a second round of multiplex PCR and then size-selected and purified. The libraries were sequenced on an Illumina HiSeq2000 using paired-end 100 bp reads. As for how the authors treated the data: SOAPnuke was used to process the raw data, with reads discarded if the reads contained adapters or uncalled bases, had a mean Phred below 15, or lacked an exact constant-primer or identifier match. High-quality paired reads were merged using COPE v1.2.5, and each unique nucleotide sequence was defined as a clonotype. Clonotypes were aligned to IMGT TRBV, TRBD and TRBJ reference segments using MiTCR v1.1. Analysis was restricted to V-J combinations with a frequency above 0.0001, which covered 99.2% of repertoires. The TCS score was defined as F50 (clonal expansion) divided by E x V (chaos), with BLOSUM62-based TCRdist calculated between CDR3 peptides within each V-J. Welch's t-statistics and random forest reduced some 510 V-J features to 10 to 15, which were used in a naive Bayes classifier (R e1071). TCRdb took the public reads, trimmed them with fastp at Q25, ran MiXCR for clone calling and kept in-frame beta chains. Each record represents a unique CDR3 protein, reported with the most common genes and DNA among its rows. The V and J calls follow TCRdb's processing rather than the paper's. This sample holds 250,000 or so distinct CDR3 sequences; 15% were observed only once. About 30% of the sample is held by the ten biggest clonotypes.

The entry originates in a study of T cells in Graves' hyperthyroidism and ophthalmopathy (dated by TCRdb to 2018 to 2020). About the full investigation: Peripheral blood was sampled at the time of initial diagnosis, prior to any treatment. Prospective prediction of ophthalmopathy was tested in an independent validation cohort consisting of 18 hyperthyroidism patients and about 17 patients who later progressed to ophthalmopathy. According to the paper, TCR Vbeta CDR3 sequencing was carried out on some 130 peripheral blood samples, which came from fewer than 50 ophthalmopathy, roughly 75 hyperthyroidism and some 17 progressor patients. After sampling, hyperthyroidism patients received methimazole starting at 30 mg daily, and ophthalmopathy patients received high-dose intravenous methylprednisolone. To identify TCR V-J signatures that set the groups apart, the researchers used a discovery cohort of 95 to 100 patients, made up of about 44 with Graves' ophthalmopathy and some 56 with stable Graves' hyperthyroidism. The study also compared thyroid tissue and blood T-cell repertoires from several Graves' hyperthyroidism patients. For training and testing, the 100 or so patients in the discovery cohort were randomly divided in a 7:3 ratio. What the study reported, not specific to this receptor: Most expanded thyroid clonotypes (frequency above 0.001) were also found in blood, which suggests that blood repertoires may mirror thyroid immune responses. No statistical method was used to fix the sample size in advance, and group allocation was not hidden from the investigators. In validation, the model predicted progression to ophthalmopathy a median of roughly 6.5 months before onset, with roughly 70% sensitivity and 72.22% specificity. Ophthalmopathy was separated from stable hyperthyroidism by a 13 V-J signature model, with roughly 88% sensitivity and 81% to 82% specificity obtained in cross-validation and 80%/75% obtained in testing.

Hyperthyroidism patients were newly diagnosed, had a disease duration of under 2 months, and were aged 18 to 65 years. Exclusion was applied to patients with uncontrolled infections, other autoimmune diseases, pregnancy or lactation. Diagnoses relied on clinical symptoms, serum thyroxine and TRAb, thyroid ultrasound and orbital computed tomography. Blood from progressor patients was collected at the time of first diagnosis with hyperthyroidism, before any ophthalmopathy symptoms had appeared. Ficoll-Paque density gradient centrifugation was used to isolate PBMCs from around 10 ml of fresh peripheral blood. Progressor patients were initially diagnosed with Graves' hyperthyroidism and developed ophthalmopathy during follow-up. Trizol reagent was used to extract total RNA, and RNA quality was then checked on an Agilent 2100 Bioanalyzer. Its CDR3 holds 13 amino acids, cysteine through phenylalanine. Only the CDR3 DNA is retained, 39 bases long and in frame from the first base. Relative to germline, V is 5 bases shorter and J is 3 bases shorter, with 10 bases between their ends. CDR1 and CDR2 were assigned from the germline V gene (reference sequence) as LNHNV and YYDKDF.

The sequenced sample was blood. This TCR came from a woman in her 50s with Graves' hyperthyroidism that later progressed to Graves' ophthalmopathy. This receptor chain uses TRBV15 and TRBJ1-1, with no D gene named confidently. The nucleotide sequence is given as TGTGCCACCAGCCGACGGGTGGACACTGAAGCTTTCTTT. This gives the protein CATSRRVDTEAFF.